This T cell receptor (beta chain) came from a study of T-cell memory formation after mild COVID-19. At the level of the study: Largely, the TCR clusters proved donor specific.

Study outcomes and limitations: Nothing confirmed that second-wave clones peaking on day 37 were specific for SARS-CoV-2. From day 15 to 85, contracting clones were balanced between CD4 and CD8, whereas later expanders leaned toward CD4+.

CDR1 is SGDLS and CDR2 is YYNGEE in the germline V gene. There are 17 residues in the CDR3. V was clipped by 0 bases and J by 3 bases; unmatched bases: 9. MiXCR, applied by TCRdb to the 5' RACE reads, yields one record per CDR3 protein. The sample has 180,000 or so distinct CDR3 sequences; approximately 10% are singletons. About this clonotype itself: Its antigen is unidentified.

This chain uses TRBV9 with TRBJ2-1; 7 positions match TRBD2. Source material: PBMCs or a T cell subset sorted from them (not recorded which). The receptor was derived from a young man who had mild COVID-19 (a few samples of this study predate the infection). Cell type and time point are not known. CDR3 residues: CASSVAGFGGGYNEQFF. For the CDR3, the DNA is TGTGCCAGCAGCGTAGCGGGGTTTGGCGGGGGCTACAATGAGCAGTTCTTC.